Each of the 14 T cell receptor beta chains below was sequenced from the same sample in a study of OX40 agonist ivuxolimab in advanced cancers. TCRdb's table, derived via immunoSEQ multiplex PCR, lists solely in-frame clones and lacks some. The sample holds about 93,000 clones; approximately 92% are singletons and the top ten take about 0.31%. The sequences come from CD4+ or CD8+ T cells sorted from blood, collected in a trial of the OX40 agonist ivuxolimab. Receptors originate from an adult with an advanced solid tumor such as melanoma, head and neck, liver or kidney cancer.

Turning to this clone: Germline and junction disagree at one end, which may indicate a read error. The chain couples TRBV23-1 to TRBJ2-6; unclear D gene. TRBV23-1 is reported as an ORF; its role is uncertain. This CDR3 is 15 amino acids long. The CDR3 sequence is CASGQVRSGANVLTF. DNA of the CDR3: TGCGCCAGCGGTCAAGTCCGCTCTGGGGCCAACGTCCTGACTTTC.

The V call is TRBV28, the J call TRBJ1-3; D gene unclear. Germline V gene data show CDR1 as MDHEN and CDR2 as SYDVKM. V was clipped by 2 bases and J by 4 bases, with 18 bases between them. This CDR3 comprises 17 residues. CDR3 sequence reads: CASSLDELKVSGNTIYF. The CDR3 bases are TGTGCCAGCAGTTTAGACGAACTCAAGGTTTCGGGAAACACCATATATTTT.

This chain joins TRBV9 and TRBJ2-5, with 10 bases matching TRBD1. The CDR3 length is 15 residues. Germline V CDR1 and CDR2: SGDLS, YYNGEE. J was trimmed by 2 bases and V by 0 bases; bases with no gene match: 1. CDR3 protein: CASSVGQGAQETQYF. The CDR3 DNA reads TGTGCCAGCAGCGTAGGACAGGGGGCACAAGAGACCCAGTACTTC.

The chain is built from TRBV19 and TRBJ2-3; TRBD1 agrees at 8 bases. The junction had 2 bases not matched to a gene; V was cut back by 6 bases and J by 0 bases. This CDR3 has 14 amino acids. Germline CDR1 reads LNHDA; CDR2 reads SQIVND (reference sequence). CDR3 nucleotides: TGTGCCAGTAGGGACAGGGCAAGCACAGATACGCAGTATTTT. Its translation: CASRDRASTDTQYF.

The V and J genes are TRBV29-1 and TRBJ2-1, with a weak D call TRBD2 (5 bases). Per the germline V gene, CDR1 is SQVTM and CDR2 is ANQGSEA. The CDR3 contains 12 residues. Trimming removed 0 bases at V and 9 bases at J, with 9 bases between. The DNA for the CDR3 is TGCAGCGTTGAAGAGCGGGCCCGTGAGCAGTTCTTC. Residues: CSVEERAREQFF.

The chain uses TRBV11-3 and TRBJ2-1, with 9 bases aligning to TRBD1. The CDR3 extends over 15 amino acids. Germline V gene sequence: CDR1 SGHNT, CDR2 YENEEA. V trimming: 1 base; J trimming: 6 bases; junction bases outside the gene matches: 4. Here the CDR3 DNA reads TGTGCCAGCAGCTTAGTGGGGACAGGGTCCAATGAGCAGTTCTTC. Encoded protein: CASSLVGTGSNEQFF.

The chain couples TRBV6-1 to TRBJ2-7; 9 bases align to TRBD1. The germline gives CDR1 MNHNS, CDR2 SASEGT. V dropped 8 bases and J dropped 4; count of bases not matched to a gene: 3. This CDR3 spans 12 amino acids. This chain's CDR3 is CASRDRVYEQYF. CDR3 DNA: TGTGCCAGCCGGGACAGGGTTTACGAGCAGTACTTC.

This chain uses TRBV7-3 with TRBJ2-3, with 9 nucleotides matching TRBD1. CDR3 length: 15 residues. The J segment lost 6 bases and the V segment lost 5 bases, leaving 9 bases of the junction unmatched. Germline V gene sequence: CDR1 SGHTA, CDR2 FQGTGA. The CDR3 nucleotides are TGTGCCAGCAGCCCCCCCGGGACAGGGACGGATACGCAGTATTTT. It encodes CASSPPGTGTDTQYF.

The rearrangement links TRBV15 to TRBJ2-3; D call uncertain. This CDR3 has 13 residues. The germline gives CDR1 LNHNV, CDR2 YYDKDF (reference sequence). The V end was cut by 0 bases, the J end by 6 bases, with 7 bases between. This chain's CDR3 is CATSRDRADTQYF. The DNA for the CDR3 is TGTGCCACCAGCAGAGATAGAGCGGATACGCAGTATTTT.

V usage is TRBV7-2 and J usage is TRBJ1-3; perhaps TRBD1 as D (6 bases). Germline values: CDR1 SGHTA, CDR2 FQGNSA. The CDR3 is 13 residues long. Trimming took 10 bases from V and 3 from J, leaving 13 bases between them. CDR3 sequence reads: CATTGFSGNTIYF. Written as DNA, the CDR3 is TGTGCCACCACAGGGTTTAGTGGAAACACCATATATTTT.

The chain links TRBV27 to TRBJ1-2, with a weak D call TRBD1 (6 bases). Trimming pared 10 bases from V and 8 bases from J, leaving 14 bases between. CDR1 is MNHEY, CDR2 SMNVEV, per germline (reference sequence). This CDR3 has 11 residues. Here the CDR3 DNA reads TGTGCCACCGGGACAAAAGGCGGCTACACCTTC. It is translated as CATGTKGGYTF.

The V gene is TRBV21-1, the J gene TRBJ2-7. TRBV21-1 is classified as a pseudogene. The length of the CDR3 is 16 residues. In DNA form, the CDR3 reads TGTGCCAGCAGCAAAGGCCCGGGGGCCGGCTCCTACGAGCAGTACTTC. Amino acids: CASSKGPGAGSYEQYF.

The chain couples TRBV7-2 to TRBJ1-2, with D uncertain. The CDR3 has 15 amino acids. CDR1 SGHTA and CDR2 FQGNSA come from the germline V gene. V lost 5 bases and J 3 bases, leaving 16 bases between the germline ends. This chain's CDR3 is CASSPATNPDYGYTF. The DNA of the CDR3 is TGTGCCAGCAGCCCCGCGACGAACCCCGACTATGGCTACACCTTC.

The chain links TRBV27 to TRBJ2-1; TRBD1 is a possible D gene (6 bases). The CDR3 runs 14 residues. Germline V lookup: CDR1 MNHEY, CDR2 SMNVEV (reference sequence). V gave up 5 bases and J gave up 8 bases, with 16 bases separating them. The CDR3 here is CASSSDDRIHEQFF. The CDR3 bases are TGTGCCAGCAGTAGTGACGACAGGATCCATGAGCAGTTCTTC.